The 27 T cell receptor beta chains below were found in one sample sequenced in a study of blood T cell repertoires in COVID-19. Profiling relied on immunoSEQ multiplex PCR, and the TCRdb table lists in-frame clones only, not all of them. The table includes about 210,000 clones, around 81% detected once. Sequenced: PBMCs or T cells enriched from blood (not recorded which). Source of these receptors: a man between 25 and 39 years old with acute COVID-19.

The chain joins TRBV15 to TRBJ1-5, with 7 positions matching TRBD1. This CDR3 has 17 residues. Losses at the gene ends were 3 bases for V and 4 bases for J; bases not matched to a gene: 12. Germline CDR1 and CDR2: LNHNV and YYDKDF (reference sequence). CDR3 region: CATSSTSGGLTNQPQHF. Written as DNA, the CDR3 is TGTGCCACCAGCAGTACCTCAGGGGGACTGACAAATCAGCCCCAGCATTTT.

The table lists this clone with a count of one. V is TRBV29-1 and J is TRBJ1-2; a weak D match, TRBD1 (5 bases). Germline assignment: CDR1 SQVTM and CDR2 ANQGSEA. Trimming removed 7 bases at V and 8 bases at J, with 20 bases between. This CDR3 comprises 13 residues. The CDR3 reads CSAFSWGVEGYTF. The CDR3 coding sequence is TGCAGCGCATTCTCTTGGGGGGTGGAAGGCTACACCTTC.

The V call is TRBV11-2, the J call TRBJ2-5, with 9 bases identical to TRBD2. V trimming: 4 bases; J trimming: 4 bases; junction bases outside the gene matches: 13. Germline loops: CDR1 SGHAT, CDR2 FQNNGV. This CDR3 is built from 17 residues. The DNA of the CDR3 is TGTGCCAGCAGCTCCCCGGGTGTCCTAGCGGGGTTAGAGACCCAGTACTTC. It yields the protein CASSSPGVLAGLETQYF.

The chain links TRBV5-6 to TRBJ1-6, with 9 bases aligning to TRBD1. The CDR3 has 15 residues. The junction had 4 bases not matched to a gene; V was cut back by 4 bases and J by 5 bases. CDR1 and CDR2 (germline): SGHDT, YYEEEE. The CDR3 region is CASSLGQGNNSPLHF. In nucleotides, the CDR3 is TGTGCCAGCAGCCTAGGACAGGGGAATAATTCACCCCTCCACTTT.

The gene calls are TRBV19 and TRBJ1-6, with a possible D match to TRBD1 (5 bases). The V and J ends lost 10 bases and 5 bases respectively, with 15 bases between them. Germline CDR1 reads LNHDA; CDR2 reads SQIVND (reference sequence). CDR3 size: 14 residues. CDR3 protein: CATRGVGDNSPLHF. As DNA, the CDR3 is TGTGCCACCCGGGGGGTAGGGGATAATTCACCCCTCCACTTT.

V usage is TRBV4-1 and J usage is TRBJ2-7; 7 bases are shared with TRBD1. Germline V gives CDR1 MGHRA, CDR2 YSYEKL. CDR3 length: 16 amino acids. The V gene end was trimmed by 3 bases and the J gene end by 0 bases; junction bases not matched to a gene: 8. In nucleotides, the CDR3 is TGCGCCAGCAGCCAGGATCAGGGGGTCAGCTCCTACGAGCAGTACTTC. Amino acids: CASSQDQGVSSYEQYF.

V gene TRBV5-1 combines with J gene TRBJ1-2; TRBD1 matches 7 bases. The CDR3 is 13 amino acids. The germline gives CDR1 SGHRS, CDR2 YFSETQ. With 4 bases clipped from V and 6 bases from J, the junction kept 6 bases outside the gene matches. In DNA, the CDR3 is TGCGCCAGCAGCCCAGACAGGGCAGATGGCTACACCTTC. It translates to CASSPDRADGYTF.

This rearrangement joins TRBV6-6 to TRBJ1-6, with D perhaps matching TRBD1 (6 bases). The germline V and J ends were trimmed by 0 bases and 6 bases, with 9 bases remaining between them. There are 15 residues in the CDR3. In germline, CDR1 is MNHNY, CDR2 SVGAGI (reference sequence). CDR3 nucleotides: TGTGCCAGCAGTTACTCGGACAGCCTTAATTCACCCCTCCACTTT. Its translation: CASSYSDSLNSPLHF.

The CDR3 reads CASSSTGTGVSPLHF. The CDR3 region has the DNA TGTGCCAGTAGTTCGACCGGGACAGGGGTATCACCCCTCCACTTT. This sequence joins TRBV19 and TRBJ1-6; 10 positions agree with TRBD1. V dropped 5 bases and J dropped 10; count of bases not matched to a gene: 8. Germline V lookup: CDR1 LNHDA, CDR2 SQIVND (reference sequence). The CDR3 totals 15 residues.

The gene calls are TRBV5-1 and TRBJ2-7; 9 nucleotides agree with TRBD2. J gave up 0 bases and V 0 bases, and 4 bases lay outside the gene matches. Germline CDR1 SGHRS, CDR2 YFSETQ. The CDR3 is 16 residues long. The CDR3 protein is CASSLGSGGLSYEQYF. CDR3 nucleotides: TGCGCCAGCAGCTTGGGTAGCGGGGGCCTCTCCTACGAGCAGTACTTC. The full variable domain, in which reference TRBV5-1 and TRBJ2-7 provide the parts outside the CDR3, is KAGVTQTPRYLIKTRGQQVTLSCSPISGHRSVSWYQQTPGQGLQFLFEYFSETQRNKGNFPGRFSGRQFSNSRSEMNVSTLELGDSALYLCASSLGSGGLSYEQYFGPGTRLTVT.

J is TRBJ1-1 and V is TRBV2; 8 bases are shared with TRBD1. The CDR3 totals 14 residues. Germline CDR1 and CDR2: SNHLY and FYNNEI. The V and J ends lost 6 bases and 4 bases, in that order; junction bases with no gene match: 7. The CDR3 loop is CASRATGGGTEAFF. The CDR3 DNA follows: TGTGCCAGCAGAGCCACAGGGGGTGGCACTGAAGCTTTCTTT.

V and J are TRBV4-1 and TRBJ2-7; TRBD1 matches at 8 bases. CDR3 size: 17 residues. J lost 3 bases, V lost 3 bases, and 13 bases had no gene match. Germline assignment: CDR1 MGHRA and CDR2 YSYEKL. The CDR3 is CASSQVSSTGEDYEQYF. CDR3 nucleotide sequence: TGCGCCAGCAGCCAGGTATCATCGACAGGGGAGGACTACGAGCAGTACTTC.

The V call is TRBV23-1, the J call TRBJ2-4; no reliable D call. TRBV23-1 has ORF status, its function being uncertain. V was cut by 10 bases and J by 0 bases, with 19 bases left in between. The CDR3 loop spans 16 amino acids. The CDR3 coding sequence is TGCGCCAACCCCACTGATGAGGAGACAGCCAAAAACATTCAGTACTTC. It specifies CANPTDEETAKNIQYF.

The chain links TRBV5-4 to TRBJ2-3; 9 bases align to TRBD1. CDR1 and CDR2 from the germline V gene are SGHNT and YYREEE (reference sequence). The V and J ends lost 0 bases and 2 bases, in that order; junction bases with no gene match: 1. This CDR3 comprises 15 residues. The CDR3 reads CASSLDRGHTDTQYF. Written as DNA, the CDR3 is TGTGCCAGCAGCTTGGACAGGGGGCACACAGATACGCAGTATTTT.

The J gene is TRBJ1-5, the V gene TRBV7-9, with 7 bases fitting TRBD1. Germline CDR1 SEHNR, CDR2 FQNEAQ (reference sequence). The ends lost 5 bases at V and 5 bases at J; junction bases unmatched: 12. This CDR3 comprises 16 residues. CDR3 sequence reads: CASSRQGGGLDQPQHF. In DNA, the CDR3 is TGTGCCAGCAGCAGACAGGGTGGGGGTTTGGATCAGCCCCAGCATTTT.

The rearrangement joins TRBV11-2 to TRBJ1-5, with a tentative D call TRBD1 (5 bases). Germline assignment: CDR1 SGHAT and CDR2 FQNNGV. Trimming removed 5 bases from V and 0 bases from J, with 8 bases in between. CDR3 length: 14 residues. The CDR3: CASSQGLSNQPQHF. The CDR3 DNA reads TGTGCCAGCAGCCAGGGACTTAGCAATCAGCCCCAGCATTTT.

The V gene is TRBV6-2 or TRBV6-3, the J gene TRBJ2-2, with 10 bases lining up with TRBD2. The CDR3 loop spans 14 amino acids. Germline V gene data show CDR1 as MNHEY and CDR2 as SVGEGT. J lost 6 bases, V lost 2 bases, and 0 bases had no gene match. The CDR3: CASSYSGGAGELFF. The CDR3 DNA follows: TGTGCCAGCAGTTACAGCGGGGGGGCCGGGGAGCTGTTTTTT.

CDR3 nucleotides: TGCGCCAGCAGCCTCGGGACTAGCGCGGATACGCAGTATTTT. This sequence encodes CASSLGTSADTQYF. The chain couples TRBV5-1 to TRBJ2-3, with 10 positions matching TRBD2. Trimming cost V 4 bases and J 6 bases; bases outside gene matches: 5. CDR1 is SGHRS, CDR2 YFSETQ, per germline. The CDR3 has 14 amino acids.

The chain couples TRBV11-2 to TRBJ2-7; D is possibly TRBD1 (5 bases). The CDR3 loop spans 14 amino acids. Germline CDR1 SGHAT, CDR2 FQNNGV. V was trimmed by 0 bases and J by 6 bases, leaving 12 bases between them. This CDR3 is CASSLDARAREQYF. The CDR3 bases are TGTGCCAGCAGCTTAGATGCCAGGGCCCGCGAGCAGTACTTC.

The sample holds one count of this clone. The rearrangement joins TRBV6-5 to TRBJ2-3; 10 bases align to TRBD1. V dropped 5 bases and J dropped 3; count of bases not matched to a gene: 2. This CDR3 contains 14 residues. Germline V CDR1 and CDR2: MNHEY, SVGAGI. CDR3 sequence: CASSQDRGTDTQYF. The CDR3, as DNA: TGTGCCAGCAGTCAGGACAGGGGGACAGATACGCAGTATTTT.

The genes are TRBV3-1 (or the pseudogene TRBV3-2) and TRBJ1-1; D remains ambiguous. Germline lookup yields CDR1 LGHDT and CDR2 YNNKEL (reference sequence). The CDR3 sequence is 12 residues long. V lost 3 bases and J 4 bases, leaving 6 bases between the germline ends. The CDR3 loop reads CASSHPRTEAFF. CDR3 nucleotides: TGTGCCAGCAGCCATCCCCGCACTGAAGCTTTCTTT.

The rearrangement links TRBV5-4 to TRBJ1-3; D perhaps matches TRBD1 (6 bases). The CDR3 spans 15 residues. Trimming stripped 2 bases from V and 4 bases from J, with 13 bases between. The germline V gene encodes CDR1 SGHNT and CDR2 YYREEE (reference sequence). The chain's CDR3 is CASSFGPGDGNTIYF. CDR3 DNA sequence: TGTGCCAGCAGCTTTGGGCCAGGGGACGGAAACACCATATATTTT.

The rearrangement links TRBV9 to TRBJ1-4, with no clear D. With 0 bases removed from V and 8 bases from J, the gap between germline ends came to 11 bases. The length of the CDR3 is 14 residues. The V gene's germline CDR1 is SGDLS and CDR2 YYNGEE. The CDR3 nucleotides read TGTGCCAGCAGCGTAGGGCGGGGAGGGGAAAAACTGTTTTTT. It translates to CASSVGRGGEKLFF.

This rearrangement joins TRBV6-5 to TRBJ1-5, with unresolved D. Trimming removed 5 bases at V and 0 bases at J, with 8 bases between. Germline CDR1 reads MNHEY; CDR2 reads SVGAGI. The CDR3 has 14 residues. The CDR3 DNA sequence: TGTGCCAGCAGTCCACAAATTAGCAATCAGCCCCAGCATTTT. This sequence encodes CASSPQISNQPQHF.

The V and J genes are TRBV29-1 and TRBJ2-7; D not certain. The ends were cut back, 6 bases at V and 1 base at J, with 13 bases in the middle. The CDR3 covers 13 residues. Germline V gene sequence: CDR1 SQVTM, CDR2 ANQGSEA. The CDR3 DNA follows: TGCAGCGTCCAATCGTCGGTTTCCTACGAGCAGTACTTC. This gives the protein CSVQSSVSYEQYF.

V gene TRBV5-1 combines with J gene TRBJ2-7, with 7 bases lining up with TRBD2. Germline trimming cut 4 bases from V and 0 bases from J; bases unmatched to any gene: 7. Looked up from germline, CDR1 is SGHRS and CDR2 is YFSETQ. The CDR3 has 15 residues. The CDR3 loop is CASSPMGGSSYEQYF. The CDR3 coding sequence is TGCGCCAGCAGCCCAATGGGGGGGAGCTCCTACGAGCAGTACTTC.

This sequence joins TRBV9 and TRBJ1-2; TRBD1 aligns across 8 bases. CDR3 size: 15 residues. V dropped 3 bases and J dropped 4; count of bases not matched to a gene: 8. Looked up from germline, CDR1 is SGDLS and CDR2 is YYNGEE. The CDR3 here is CASSADRDYLYGYTF. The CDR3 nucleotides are TGTGCCAGCAGCGCGGACAGGGATTACCTCTATGGCTACACCTTC.